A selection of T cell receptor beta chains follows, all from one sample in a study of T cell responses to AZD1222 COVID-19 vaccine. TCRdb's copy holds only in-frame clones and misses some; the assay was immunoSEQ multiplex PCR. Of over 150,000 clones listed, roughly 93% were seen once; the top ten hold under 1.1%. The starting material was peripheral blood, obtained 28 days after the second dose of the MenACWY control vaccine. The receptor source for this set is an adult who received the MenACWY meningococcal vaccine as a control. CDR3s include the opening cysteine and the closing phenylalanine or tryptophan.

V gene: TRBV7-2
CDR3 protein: CASSFVVNTEAFF

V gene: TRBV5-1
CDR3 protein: CASSDPGLTDTQYF

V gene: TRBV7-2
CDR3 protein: CASSAQVTSGERYNEQFF

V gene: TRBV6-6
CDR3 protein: CASSTTGKGNQPQHF

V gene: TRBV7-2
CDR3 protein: CASSSTDYNEQFF

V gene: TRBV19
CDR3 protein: CASSKDSRSSYNSPLHF

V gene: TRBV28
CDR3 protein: CASSLRGGNTEAFF

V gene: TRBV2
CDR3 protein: CASSEDRGNQPQHF

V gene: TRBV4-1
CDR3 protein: CASSLWEGGLFHSSSYNEQFF

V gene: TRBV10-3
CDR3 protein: CAISGPGLAGGSYEQYF

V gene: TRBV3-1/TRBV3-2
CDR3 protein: CASSHRSSGNTIYF

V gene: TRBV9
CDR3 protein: CASSVGRATNYGYTF

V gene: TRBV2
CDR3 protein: CANLYSGGGSYNEQFF

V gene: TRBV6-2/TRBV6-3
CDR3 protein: CASSYNSYEQYF